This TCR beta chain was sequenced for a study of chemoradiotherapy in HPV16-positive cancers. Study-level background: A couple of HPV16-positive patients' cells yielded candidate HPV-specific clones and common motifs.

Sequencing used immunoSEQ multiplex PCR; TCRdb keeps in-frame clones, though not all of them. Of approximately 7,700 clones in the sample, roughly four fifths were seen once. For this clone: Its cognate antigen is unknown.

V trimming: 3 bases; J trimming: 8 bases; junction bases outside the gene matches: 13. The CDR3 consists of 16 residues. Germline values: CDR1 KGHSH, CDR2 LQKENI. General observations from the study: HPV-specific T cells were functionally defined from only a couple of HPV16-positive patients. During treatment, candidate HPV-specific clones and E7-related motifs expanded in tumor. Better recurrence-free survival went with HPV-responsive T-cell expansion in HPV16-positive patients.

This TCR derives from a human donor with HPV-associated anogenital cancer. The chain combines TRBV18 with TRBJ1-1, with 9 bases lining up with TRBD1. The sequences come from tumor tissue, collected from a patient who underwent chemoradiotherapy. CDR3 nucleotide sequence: TGTGCCAGCTCACCGGGACAGGGTTCGTGGGGGAACGAAGCTTTCTTT. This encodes CASSPGQGSWGNEAFF. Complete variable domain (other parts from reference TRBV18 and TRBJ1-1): NAGVMQNPRHLVRRRGQEARLRCSPMKGHSHVYWYRQLPEEGLKFMVYLQKENIIDESGMPKERFSAEFPKEGPSILRIQQVVRGDSAAYFCASSPGQGSWGNEAFFGQGTRLTVV.